What follows is one TCR beta chain and its context. Its antigen is as yet unknown. From RNA transcripts, TCR beta CDR3 regions were amplified. HTBI primers were the set used in a first-round RT-PCR of the TCR CDR3. TCRdb reanalysed the multiplex PCR reads using MiXCR and keeps one entry per CDR3 protein. Of 220,000 or so distinct CDR3 sequences detected, roughly 15% appear once; the ten largest clones hold about 30%. This specimen comes from a study of T cells in Graves' hyperthyroidism and ophthalmopathy. Overall study: At initial diagnosis, before any treatment had begun, peripheral blood was obtained.

In germline, CDR1 is MNHNS, CDR2 SASEGT. J lost 8 bases, V lost 5 bases, and 6 bases had no gene match. CDR3 length: 14 residues. The study's findings and limits: Most thyroid-expanded clonotypes above 0.001 were also found in blood.

Lactation, pregnancy, other autoimmune disease or uncontrolled infection led to exclusion of patients. The PBMCs were sourced from fresh peripheral blood (about 9.6 ml). The V call is TRBV6-1, the J call TRBJ2-4, with TRBD1 identical over 10 bases. Input material: blood. This TCR was recovered from a woman in her late teens or twenties with Graves' ophthalmopathy. CDR3 in DNA: TGTGCCAGCAGTTCGACAGGGGGCGAGGACATTCAGTACTTC. Translated: CASSSTGGEDIQYF.